This T cell receptor (beta chain) was sequenced during a study of blood T cell repertoires in COVID-19. Study background: PBMCs, B-cell-depleted T cells, or T cells were the source of the cDNA or gDNA that made up the material.

Libraries were prepared by immunoSEQ multiplex PCR; TCRdb keeps only in-frame clonotypes and omits some of them. Found here are about 160,000 clones, roughly 80% of them singletons; the top ten hold 15% to 20%. Germline V CDR1 and CDR2: SGHRS, YFSETQ. V was clipped by 4 bases and J by 2 bases; unmatched bases: 5. The CDR3 runs to 14 residues. Sequencing was performed on peripheral blood. This receptor was obtained from a woman of 80 years or more with acute or convalescent COVID-19. The gene calls are TRBV5-1 and TRBJ1-1; 7 bases line up with TRBD1. CDR3 region: CASSADRENTEAFF. The CDR3 coding sequence is TGCGCCAGCAGCGCCGACAGGGAAAACACTGAAGCTTTCTTT.